One sample yielded the 10 T cell receptor beta chains listed below, sequenced in a study of blood T cells in healthy people across ages. Combining a sample-barcoded 5' primer with a J-beta primer mix, a second PCR ran for 7 to 11 cycles. TCRdb itself ran the 5' RACE reads through MiXCR, one entry per CDR3 protein. Of about 1,600,000 distinct CDR3 sequences in the sample, 35% to 45% were seen once. Sequencing was done on a sample of blood. These receptors all come from a young woman in good health.

V gene TRBV20-1 combines with J gene TRBJ1-1, with 10 bases aligning to TRBD1. V lost 6 bases, J lost 1 base, and 5 bases stayed unmatched. There are 14 residues in the CDR3. Germline V CDR1 and CDR2: DFQATT, SNEGSKA (reference sequence). The chain's CDR3 is CSARQGAANTEAFF. The CDR3 coding sequence is TGCAGTGCAAGACAGGGGGCTGCGAACACTGAAGCTTTCTTT.

As DNA, the CDR3 is TGCAGTGCTAGAGAGGGGCCCTACAATGAGCAGTACTTC. It specifies CSAREGPYNEQYF. V usage is TRBV20-1 and J usage is TRBJ2-1; tentative D call: TRBD1 (5 bases). Matching the DNA end better, TRBJ2-7 makes the J call doubtful. The CDR3 has 13 residues. Per germline, CDR1 DFQATT and CDR2 SNEGSKA (reference sequence).

This clonotype was seen at least ten times. The genes are TRBV25-1 and TRBJ2-1, with D possibly called TRBD1 or TRBD2 (6 bases each). The CDR3 is made up of 14 amino acids. Trimming stripped 7 bases from V and 7 bases from J, with 17 bases between. Germline CDR1 MGHDK, CDR2 SYGVNS. The CDR3 region is CASIGTGAGNEQFF. The CDR3 nucleotides read TGTGCCAGCATTGGGACGGGGGCGGGGAATGAGCAGTTCTTC.

In nucleotides, the CDR3 is TGTGCCAGCGGGTACATCAAGCGGGAGGGCCAAGATACGCAGTATTTT. It is translated as CASGYIKREGQDTQYF. This rearrangement joins TRBV7-2 to TRBJ2-3, with TRBD2 matching 10 bases. Germline trimming cut 8 bases from V and 5 bases from J; bases unmatched to any gene: 13. From germline, CDR1 is SGHTA and CDR2 FQGNSA. The CDR3 is 16 residues long.

This sequence joins TRBV10-3 and TRBJ2-3; D remains ambiguous. V shed 7 bases and J shed 12 bases, with 8 bases lying between them. Per the germline V gene, CDR1 is ENHRY and CDR2 is SYGVKD. There are 9 residues in the CDR3. The CDR3 loop reads CAITTAQYF. The CDR3 coding sequence is TGTGCCATCACTACCGCTCAGTATTTT.

V gene TRBV6-1 combines with J gene TRBJ1-1; D is undetermined. V lost 11 bases, J lost 10 bases, and 11 bases lay in between. CDR1 is MNHNS, CDR2 SASEGT, per germline. The CDR3 runs to 9 residues. CDR3 DNA: TGTGCCCTACACGAAGGAGCTTTCTTT. Translating it yields CALHEGAFF.

This clonotype was observed a handful of times. The CDR3 DNA reads as TGCGCCAGCAGCCAAGACGTGGGGGGTTATCAGCCCCAGCATTTT. Encoded protein: CASSQDVGGYQPQHF. The rearrangement joins TRBV4-1 to TRBJ1-5; perhaps TRBD1 as D (5 bases). The CDR3 loop spans 15 amino acids. Looked up from germline, CDR1 is MGHRA and CDR2 is YSYEKL. V was cut by 0 bases and J by 5 bases, with 11 bases left in between.

The sample holds one count of this clonotype. The CDR3 DNA is TGTGCCAGCAGCCTTCCCCGGGACTATCGGAACGAGCAGTACTTC. Encoded protein: CASSLPRDYRNEQYF. The chain carries TRBV7-2 and TRBJ2-7; 7 nucleotides agree with TRBD2. This CDR3 has 15 amino acids. The V and J ends lost 5 bases and 5 bases, in that order; junction bases with no gene match: 12. Per germline, CDR1 SGHTA and CDR2 FQGNSA.

In this sample, this clonotype turned up many times. This chain uses TRBV6-4 with TRBJ2-1; the match to TRBD2 covers 10 bases. Germline V gene sequence: CDR1 MRHNA, CDR2 SNTAGT. V dropped 0 bases and J dropped 7; count of bases not matched to a gene: 3. This CDR3 region has 15 residues. CDR3 DNA: TGTGCCAGCAGTGACTCGCCTAGCGGGGGAAATGAGCAGTTCTTC. It yields the protein CASSDSPSGGNEQFF.

This chain links TRBV5-1 with TRBJ1-2; D not certain. The CDR3 is 14 amino acids. Trimming removed 0 bases from V and 6 bases from J, with 12 bases in between. From germline, CDR1 is SGHRS and CDR2 YFSETQ. The CDR3 DNA is TGCGCCAGCAGCTTGGTTTGGGGAGGCGATGGCTACACCTTC. It is translated as CASSLVWGGDGYTF.